The rows below give T cell receptor beta chains drawn from one sample of a study of T cells in Graves' hyperthyroidism and ophthalmopathy. TCRdb recomputed calls from the multiplex PCR reads with MiXCR, one row per CDR3 protein. The sample lists about 720,000 distinct CDR3 sequences; around 19% were seen once. The source material was blood. These receptor sequences come from a woman aged 50 to 65 with Graves' hyperthyroidism that later progressed to Graves' ophthalmopathy. CDR3s include the opening cysteine and the closing phenylalanine or tryptophan.

v_call | cdr3_aa
TRBV18 | CASSRARGGHEDTQYF
TRBV11-2 | CASSLAPAGRYGYTF
TRBV11-1 | CASNLAGVEQYF
TRBV6-6 | CASSYGGGNTGELFF
TRBV27 | CASRPQGPTEAFF
TRBV10-2 | CASSSQQTLYGYTF
TRBV20-1 | CSASGASWIYQETQYF
TRBV6-1 | CASSDQSGNTIYF
TRBV3-1 | CASSQDRLPDTQYF
TRBV6-1 | CASSDGQGLYGYTF
TRBV4-1 | CASSHPGKANYGYTF
TRBV3-1 | CASSHLGTGLEDTQYF
TRBV6-1 | CASSMGNTGELFF
TRBV5-1 | CASSPYDRGRLNTEAFF
TRBV13 | CASSPILLITMEFPPRDKDGYTF
TRBV11-3 | CASSLLRGTGELFF
TRBV4-1 | CASSQGDGGLAEAFF
TRBV6-1 | CASSEGQMGETQYF
TRBV9 | CASSVGENNQPQHF
TRBV12-3/TRBV12-4 | CASNTVGQGTGELFF
TRBV5-1 | CASSWGSGGQYNEQFF
TRBV27 | CASSLWGSGGGSEAFF
TRBV20-1 | CSARGYGTGELFF
TRBV3-1 | CASSQVDRVRSYNEQFF
TRBV4-1 | CASSTPGGADTQYF
TRBV4-2 | CASSPSVRGLQFQPQHF
TRBV19 | CASSIDLGSYGYTF
TRBV2 | CASSEDGHEQYF
TRBV2 | CATFTDEKLFF
TRBV12-3/TRBV12-4 | CASSPSRTTTGELFF
TRBV29-1 | CSVGGATGELFF
TRBV11-3 | CASSLMKRDTQYF
TRBV5-1 | CASSFEGGSYEQYF
TRBV6-1 | CASSLFGDRNQPQHF
TRBV7-8 | CASSSTSASGTGELFF
TRBV3-1 | CASSQELRGDTEAFF
TRBV5-6 | CASSLAPGWSISYEQYF
TRBV10-3 | CAISDLTQGNTEAFF
TRBV12-5 | CASGFLLRDNNGNTIYF
TRBV20-1 | CSAWGQVASPSPLHF